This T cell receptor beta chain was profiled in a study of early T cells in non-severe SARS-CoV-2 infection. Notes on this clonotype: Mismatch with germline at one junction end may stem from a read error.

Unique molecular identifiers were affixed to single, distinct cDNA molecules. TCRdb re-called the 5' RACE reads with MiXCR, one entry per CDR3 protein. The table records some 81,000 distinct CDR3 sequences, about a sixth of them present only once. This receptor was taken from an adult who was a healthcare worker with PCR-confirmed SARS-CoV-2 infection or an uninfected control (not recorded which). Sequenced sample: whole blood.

CDR3 loop: CATSRWDSFNEQFF. The CDR3, as DNA: TGTGCCACCAGCAGATGGGACTCCTTCAATGAGCAGTTCTTC. The chain has TRBV15 and TRBJ2-1; weak D call: TRBD2 (6 bases). CDR1 is LNHNV and CDR2 is YYDKDF in the germline V gene (reference sequence). The CDR3 is made up of 14 amino acids.